This TCR beta chain came from a study of CDR3 diversity in severe acne. TCRdb used MiXCR to reprocess the PCR reads, holding one entry per CDR3 protein. This sample has over 90,000 distinct CDR3 sequences, with roughly 51% found just once. This clonotype has more than one count but fewer than ten. The CDR3 is 14 amino acids. The V gene lost 4 bases and the J gene lost 7 bases, with 15 bases spanning the gap. The germline gives CDR1 SGDLS, CDR2 YYNGEE. The clonotype comes from a male donor with acne. The chain is built from TRBV9 and TRBJ1-5; D gene uncertain. The sequenced material came from blood. CDR3 amino acids: CASSPDEGGQPQHF. CDR3 in DNA: TGTGCCAGCAGCCCAGACGAGGGTGGACAGCCCCAGCATTTT.